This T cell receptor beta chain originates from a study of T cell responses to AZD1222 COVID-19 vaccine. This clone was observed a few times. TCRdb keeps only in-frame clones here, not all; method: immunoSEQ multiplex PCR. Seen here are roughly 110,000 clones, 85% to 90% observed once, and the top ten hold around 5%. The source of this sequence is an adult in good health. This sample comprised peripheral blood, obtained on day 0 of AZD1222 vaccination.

The CDR3 nucleotides are TGTGCCAGCAGCTTATCCCGGGAAAGCAATGAGCAGTTCTTC. Translated, it gives CASSLSRESNEQFF. The genes are TRBV7-2 and TRBJ2-1; D is possibly TRBD2 (5 bases). CDR1 and CDR2 (germline): SGHTA, FQGNSA. This CDR3 spans 14 amino acids. Trimming pared 2 bases from V and 6 bases from J, leaving 11 bases between. Looking up the rest from reference TRBV7-2 and TRBJ2-1 gives the full variable domain: GAGVSQSPSNKVTEKGKDVELRCDPISGHTALYWYRQSLGQGLEFLIYFQGNSAPDKSGLPSDRFSAERTGGSVSTLTIQRTQQEDSAVYLCASSLSRESNEQFFGPGTRLTVL.